A single sample is the source of the 6 T cell receptor beta chains below, sequenced in a study of blood T cell repertoires in COVID-19. Generated by immunoSEQ multiplex PCR, the TCRdb table keeps only in-frame clones and is missing some. The table lists hundreds of thousands of clones, 85% to 90% of them singletons, with about 1.5% in the top ten. The sequencing input was PBMCs or T cells enriched from blood (not recorded which). These receptors originate from a woman between 50 and 59 years old who had recovered from COVID-19.

The CDR3 DNA is TGTGCCAGCACTAAAGCGGGAGGGAGCACAGATACGCAGTATTTT. Its protein product is CASTKAGGSTDTQYF. The V gene is TRBV25-1, the J gene TRBJ2-3, with TRBD2 matching 10 bases. CDR1 MGHDK and CDR2 SYGVNS come from the germline V gene. CDR3 size: 15 residues. The V gene end was trimmed by 7 bases and the J gene end by 0 bases; junction bases not matched to a gene: 4.

V and J are TRBV3-1 (or the pseudogene TRBV3-2) and TRBJ2-7, with a tentative D call TRBD1 (6 bases). This CDR3 is 13 amino acids long. V was shortened by 1 base and J by 7 bases, with 11 bases between the two germline ends. Per germline, CDR1 LGHDT and CDR2 YNNKEL (reference sequence). In nucleotides, the CDR3 is TGTGCCAGCAGCCAAGGAGACAGGTTGGAGCAGTACTTC. Protein product: CASSQGDRLEQYF.

V usage is TRBV28 and J usage is TRBJ1-1; the D gene is possibly TRBD1 (5 bases). The CDR3 has 13 residues. V was pared by 10 bases and J by 0 bases, with 12 bases between. Germline lookup yields CDR1 MDHEN and CDR2 SYDVKM. The CDR3 spells CAIGGLMNTEAFF. The CDR3 DNA reads as TGTGCCATTGGGGGGTTAATGAACACTGAAGCTTTCTTT.

This chain links TRBV24-1 with TRBJ2-3, with 14 bases lining up with TRBD2. Unmatched junction bases numbered 3, after V lost 9 bases and J lost 5 bases. This CDR3 region has 14 residues. Germline V gene lookup returns CDR1 KGHDR and CDR2 SFDVKD. The CDR3: CATAGLAGVDTQYF. In DNA form, the CDR3 reads TGTGCCACCGCGGGACTAGCGGGAGTAGATACGCAGTATTTT.

The chain couples TRBV10-3 to TRBJ2-1; 7 bases match TRBD2. The germline V gene encodes CDR1 ENHRY and CDR2 SYGVKD. The CDR3 is made up of 16 amino acids. V shed 6 bases and J 1 base; nucleotides not matched to a gene: 9. The CDR3: CAISISAGTSYNEQFF. The DNA for the CDR3 is TGTGCCATCAGCATTTCAGCGGGGACTTCCTACAATGAGCAGTTCTTC.

The genes are TRBV2 and TRBJ2-1; D is uncertain. CDR1 SNHLY and CDR2 FYNNEI come from the germline V gene. The CDR3 length is 13 residues. With 4 bases removed from V and 7 bases from J, the gap between germline ends came to 11 bases. The CDR3 nucleotides are TGTGCCAGCAGTGGCCTCCTCGGGAATGAGCAGTTCTTC. It specifies CASSGLLGNEQFF.